Listed here is a single T cell receptor beta chain. This could be a read error, since a much larger clone is one nucleotide away. The source of the sample is a study of tumor and adjacent non-tumor tissue in lung cancer. The library came from three nested PCR rounds adapted from ARM-PCR protocols. From the multiplex PCR reads, TCRdb called clonotypes with MiXCR, one entry per CDR3 protein. The sample has more than 55,000 distinct CDR3 sequences, under 80% seen once. Trimming removed 4 bases at V and 7 bases at J, with 16 bases between. The germline V gene has CDR1 MGHDK and CDR2 SYGVNS. The CDR3 covers 14 residues. The template was RNA from unsorted bulk tissue. The normal lung tissue was taken more than 3 cm from the tumor edge.

This receptor was taken from a man aged 55 to 69 with non-small cell lung cancer. Sequencing input: distant non-tumor lung tissue. The V call is TRBV25-1, the J call TRBJ1-2; weak D call: TRBD1 (5 bases). CDR3 amino acids: CASSGDSGSGGYTF. The CDR3 DNA reads as TGTGCCAGCAGTGGCGACAGTGGGTCTGGTGGCTACACCTTC.